The 24 T cell receptor beta chains reported below all come from one sample, sequenced in a study of T cell repertoires in cytomegalovirus infection. TCRdb re-called the reads through MiXCR, storing one row per CDR3 protein. The sample records some 680,000 distinct CDR3 sequences, 35% to 45% being singletons. Material: PBMCs. These receptors all stem from a human donor in good health (CMV status not recorded). Some clones in this sample may be carry-over from other donors' samples.

The rearrangement joins TRBV29-1 to TRBJ2-1; no clear D gene. V dropped 6 bases and J dropped 0 bases, with 6 bases sitting between them. CDR1 SQVTM and CDR2 ANQGSEA come from the germline V gene. CDR3 length: 12 amino acids. CDR3 region: CSVTPSYNEQFF. The CDR3 region has the DNA TGCAGCGTGACACCCTCCTACAATGAGCAGTTCTTC.

Here the CDR3 DNA reads TGCAGTGCGCACAACGCGGGACACATGAACACTGAAGCTTTCTTT. This encodes CSAHNAGHMNTEAFF. V usage is TRBV20-1 and J usage is TRBJ1-1; tentatively, D is TRBD1 (6 bases). Germline V CDR1 and CDR2: DFQATT, SNEGSKA (reference sequence). Trimming took off 6 bases at V and 0 bases at J, with 17 bases between the two ends. The CDR3 loop spans 15 amino acids.

This clonotype was seen repeatedly, ten times or more. The chain has TRBV7-2 and TRBJ1-1; 9 nucleotides line up with TRBD1. Germline V gene lookup returns CDR1 SGHTA and CDR2 FQGNSA. V trimming: 0 bases; J trimming: 5 bases; junction bases outside the gene matches: 7. The CDR3 spans 16 residues. CDR3 in amino acids: CASSLAPGTGWTEAFF. In nucleotides, the CDR3 is TGTGCCAGCAGCTTAGCCCCCGGGACAGGGTGGACTGAAGCTTTCTTT.

The chain links TRBV20-1 to TRBJ1-1; D gene ambiguous. The CDR3 is 12 amino acids. Trimming removed 7 bases from V and 2 bases from J, with 11 bases in between. Looked up from germline, CDR1 is DFQATT and CDR2 is SNEGSKA (reference sequence). DNA for the CDR3: TGCAGTGTCGGCCAGAGCAACACTGAAGCTTTCTTT. Translated, it gives CSVGQSNTEAFF.

About this clonotype: One end of the junction varies from germline; a read error may be responsible. The chain combines TRBV6-1 with TRBJ2-2; D possibly corresponds to TRBD2 (5 bases). The germline V gene has CDR1 MNHNS and CDR2 SASEGT. The CDR3 contains 14 residues. The CDR3 coding sequence is TGTGCCAGCAGTGAATCTCACGAATTCGGGGAGATGTTTTTT. It is translated as CASSESHEFGEMFF.

This clonotype has ten or more counts. The chain is built from TRBV7-2 and TRBJ1-1; 9 bases agree with TRBD1. This CDR3 has 14 amino acids. The J segment lost 4 bases and the V segment lost 2 bases, leaving 2 bases of the junction unmatched. Germline V lookup: CDR1 SGHTA, CDR2 FQGNSA. CDR3 DNA sequence: TGTGCCAGCAGCTTAAACAGGGGGCTCACTGAAGCTTTCTTT. Its protein product is CASSLNRGLTEAFF.

This sequence joins TRBV2 and TRBJ1-1, with D possibly matching TRBD1 (5 bases). CDR1 and CDR2 (germline): SNHLY, FYNNEI. CDR3 size: 14 residues. The V end was cut by 3 bases, the J end by 3 bases, with 11 bases between. The CDR3 DNA follows: TGTGCCAGCAGTGAGCGTAGGGGTGACACTGAAGCTTTCTTT. Translation gives CASSERRGDTEAFF.

V and J are TRBV5-8 and TRBJ2-7; TRBD2 matches 7 bases. The CDR3 is made up of 14 amino acids. Trimming took 7 bases from V and 2 from J; bases not matched to a gene: 9. Germline V gene lookup returns CDR1 SGHTS and CDR2 YDEGEE. The CDR3 bases are TGTGCCAGCGGCAAGGGAGGGGCGGCCTACGAGCAGTACTTC. Protein sequence: CASGKGGAAYEQYF.

This clonotype was observed a few times. The chain is built from TRBV27 and TRBJ2-7, with D perhaps TRBD2 (6 bases). The CDR3 has 19 residues. The germline CDR1 and CDR2 sequences are MNHEY and SMNVEV (reference sequence). V gave up 0 bases and J gave up 0 bases, with 21 bases separating them. The CDR3 DNA reads as TGTGCCAGCAGTTTATCCACTCCCCCTAGCGCGAGCAGCTCCTACGAGCAGTACTTC. This gives the protein CASSLSTPPSASSSYEQYF.

The chain employs TRBV7-6 and TRBJ2-7; perhaps TRBD2 as D (7 bases). Germline V gene lookup returns CDR1 SGHVS and CDR2 FNYEAQ. V lost 1 base and J lost 7, with 14 bases in between. This CDR3 is built from 14 residues. CDR3 residues: CASSLEGGVREQYF. The CDR3 DNA reads TGTGCCAGCAGCTTAGAGGGGGGGGTTAGGGAGCAGTACTTC.

This clonotype was recorded a few times. V and J are TRBV27 and TRBJ1-3, with a weak D call TRBD1 (5 bases). The ends were cut back, 4 bases at V and 0 bases at J, with 10 bases in the middle. The CDR3 runs to 15 residues. Germline V gene sequence: CDR1 MNHEY, CDR2 SMNVEV (reference sequence). The CDR3 loop is CASSSGRVSGNTIYF. CDR3 in DNA: TGTGCCAGCAGTTCGGGACGAGTCTCTGGAAACACCATATATTTT.

Only a few counts were recorded for this clonotype. The chain recombines TRBV20-1 with TRBJ1-5; TRBD1 matches at 9 bases. CDR3 length equals 14 residues. The J segment lost 4 bases and the V segment lost 4 bases, leaving 5 bases of the junction unmatched. Germline loops: CDR1 DFQATT, CDR2 SNEGSKA (reference sequence). CDR3: CSATTGGMNQPQHF. The CDR3 nucleotides are TGCAGTGCTACGACAGGGGGGATGAATCAGCCCCAGCATTTT.

This clonotype turned up a few times. V usage is TRBV7-8 and J usage is TRBJ1-1, with D unresolved. V was shortened by 2 bases and J by 3 bases, with 10 bases between the two germline ends. Germline V gives CDR1 SGHVS, CDR2 FQNEAQ. There are 14 residues in the CDR3. This CDR3 is CASSLRGSHTEAFF. CDR3 sequence (DNA): TGTGCCAGCAGCTTACGGGGATCCCACACTGAAGCTTTCTTT.

The chain has TRBV20-1 and TRBJ2-1, with D perhaps given as TRBD1 or TRBD2 (6 bases each). The CDR3 consists of 15 residues. Germline loops: CDR1 DFQATT, CDR2 SNEGSKA (reference sequence). V was pared by 1 base and J by 10 bases, with 20 bases between. The CDR3 region has the DNA TGCAGTGCTAGAGTGATGGGGGGCGCGGACTTAGAGCAGTTCTTC. Its translation is CSARVMGGADLEQFF.

The V and J genes are TRBV6-1 and TRBJ2-1; the match to TRBD2 covers 9 bases. Germline V gives CDR1 MNHNS, CDR2 SASEGT. Germline trimming cut 8 bases from V and 6 bases from J; bases unmatched to any gene: 14. CDR3 length: 16 amino acids. DNA of the CDR3: TGTGCCAGCTTACCTCTAGCGGGATCGGGGGGCAATGAGCAGTTCTTC. Protein product: CASLPLAGSGGNEQFF.

In its sample, this clonotype was seen many times. The CDR3 DNA follows: TGTGCCAGCAGTACCCGGGCTTCCCTAGGCGGTGAAAAACTGTTTTTT. Protein sequence: CASSTRASLGGEKLFF. J is TRBJ1-4 and V is TRBV6-1; D call uncertain. The V gene's germline CDR1 is MNHNS and CDR2 SASEGT. The V end lost 5 bases, the J end lost 7 bases, and 20 bases lay between the germline ends. The CDR3 totals 16 residues.

V usage is TRBV20-1 and J usage is TRBJ1-2; D not resolved. Germline V gives CDR1 DFQATT, CDR2 SNEGSKA (reference sequence). V was trimmed by 5 bases and J by 4 bases, leaving 11 bases between them. The CDR3 totals 12 residues. CDR3 DNA sequence: TGCAGTGCTGGCCTCAGGATCTATGGCTACACCTTC. This sequence encodes CSAGLRIYGYTF.

This clonotype was counted at least ten times. This chain uses TRBV7-8 with TRBJ2-5; tentatively, D is TRBD2 (6 bases). CDR1 is SGHVS, CDR2 FQNEAQ, per germline. The CDR3 runs to 18 residues. V lost 5 bases, J lost 1 base, and 23 bases lay in between. The CDR3 loop is CASSERPPSFGGQETQYF. CDR3 DNA sequence: TGTGCCAGCAGCGAAAGACCGCCCTCCTTCGGGGGCCAAGAGACCCAGTACTTC.

This clonotype was found a few times. J is TRBJ1-4 and V is TRBV7-9; D not certain. The CDR3 has 15 amino acids. The V gene lost 2 bases and the J gene lost 8 bases, with 15 bases spanning the gap. Germline V gene data show CDR1 as SEHNR and CDR2 as FQNEAQ (reference sequence). The CDR3 loop reads CASSLPQQGWEKLFF. DNA of the CDR3: TGTGCCAGCAGCTTACCCCAACAAGGCTGGGAAAAACTGTTTTTT.

This clonotype occurred a few times. The chain combines TRBV4-1 with TRBJ2-2, with unresolved D. Germline values: CDR1 MGHRA, CDR2 YSYEKL. The CDR3 length is 14 residues. The V and J ends lost 1 base and 5 bases respectively, with 8 bases between them. CDR3: CASSQAIGTGELFF. The CDR3, as DNA: TGCGCCAGCAGCCAAGCAATCGGGACCGGGGAGCTGTTTTTT.

Regarding this clonotype: This CDR3 is missing its conserved last phenylalanine or tryptophan, likely due to a read error. The chain is built from TRBV4-2 and TRBJ2-1, with TRBD1 matching over 7 bases. Germline lookup yields CDR1 LGHNA and CDR2 YNFKEQ. The CDR3 totals 18 residues. V lost 2 bases to trimming and J lost 5 bases; unmatched junction nucleotides: 15. The CDR3 here is CASSQMALSTGTHNEQFL. CDR3 in DNA: TGTGCCAGCAGCCAAATGGCTCTTTCGACAGGGACCCACAATGAGCAGTTCTTA.

V is TRBV28 and J is TRBJ1-5; D possibly corresponds to TRBD1 (5 bases). V was pared by 7 bases and J by 0 bases, with 16 bases between. CDR1 and CDR2 from the germline V gene are MDHEN and SYDVKM. The CDR3 has 16 amino acids. CDR3 amino acids: CASIESGGTSNQPQHF. CDR3 DNA sequence: TGTGCCAGCATCGAAAGTGGGGGGACTAGCAATCAGCCCCAGCATTTT.

This clonotype was seen a handful of times. V is TRBV7-9 and J is TRBJ2-2; 9 bases match TRBD1. The V segment lost 5 bases and the J segment 6 bases; nucleotides outside the gene matches: 19. Looked up from germline, CDR1 is SEHNR and CDR2 is FQNEAQ (reference sequence). The length of the CDR3 is 19 residues. Here the CDR3 reads CASSLRLAPGTGIAGELFF. The CDR3 nucleotides are TGTGCCAGCAGCCTACGATTGGCTCCCGGGACAGGGATTGCCGGGGAGCTGTTTTTT.

The chain links TRBV28 to TRBJ1-6; 7 bases agree with TRBD1. The CDR3 length is 13 residues. Germline CDR1 MDHEN, CDR2 SYDVKM. With V trimmed by 9 bases and J by 8 bases, 7 bases remained unmatched. CDR3: CASRQGGDSPLHF. The CDR3 DNA sequence: TGTGCCAGTCGACAGGGAGGAGATTCACCCCTCCACTTT.